This TCR beta chain appears in the sequencing data of a study of cytomegalovirus exposure and HLA in healthy donors. About this clone: The target antigen is unknown.

The donors, nominally healthy at sampling, likely had unrecorded immune exposures. Researchers ran the PCR with 60 Vbeta and 13 Jbeta primers. The protocol was immunoSEQ multiplex PCR, while the TCRdb copy is restricted to in-frame clones and leaves out a portion. The table has around 150,000 clones, around 83% seen once. Study observations and caveats: Later findings reportedly placed an Asian-associated ancestry cluster below the approximately 670-donor mean for N-insertions. As confirmed in vitro, three CMV-associated chains were specific for CMV antigens.

This clonotype was sampled from a man aged 45-65 years in good health and CMV-seropositive. Sequencing was carried out using PBMCs.

CDR3 protein: CASSSTGTSSYEQYF. CDR3 DNA sequence: TGTGCCAGCAGCTCAACCGGGACTAGCTCATACGAGCAGTACTTC. This rearrangement joins TRBV5-4 to TRBJ2-7; TRBD2 matches 9 bases. Germline-derived CDR1 and CDR2 are SGHNT and YYREEE (reference sequence). CDR3 length equals 15 residues. J gave up 4 bases and V 3 bases, and 8 bases lay outside the gene matches. The full variable domain, in which reference TRBV5-4 and TRBJ2-7 provide the parts outside the CDR3, is ETGVTQSPTHLIKTRGQQVTLRCSSQSGHNTVSWYQQALGQGPQFIFQYYREEENGRGNFPPRFSGLQFPNYSSELNVNALELDDSALYLCASSSTGTSSYEQYFGPGTRLTVT.